This T cell receptor (beta chain) was captured by sequencing in a study of cytomegalovirus exposure and HLA in healthy donors. This clone occurred a few times. CDR1 is MDHEN and CDR2 is SYDVKM in the germline V gene. V shed 5 bases and J 1 base; nucleotides not matched to a gene: 6. The CDR3 is 16 residues long. PCR was performed using 60 Vbeta and 13 Jbeta primers. Assay: immunoSEQ multiplex PCR; the TCRdb copy retains only in-frame clones and omits some. Here the sample spans around 130,000 clones, around 77% being singletons. Sequencing input: PBMCs. The chain is built from TRBV28 and TRBJ2-1, with TRBD2 matching over 9 bases. This clonotype was sampled from a young man in good health and CMV-seropositive. The chain's CDR3 is CASSTHLAGSYNEQFF. As DNA, the CDR3 is TGTGCCAGCAGTACCCATCTAGCGGGATCCTACAATGAGCAGTTCTTC.